The 8 T cell receptor beta chains reported below all come from one sample, sequenced in a study of T-cell reconstitution after alpha-beta-depleted transplantation in children. It was with unique molecular identifiers that the TCRbeta library was prepared. Using its own MiXCR run on the PCR reads, TCRdb lists one record per CDR3 protein. The table shows about 200,000 distinct CDR3 sequences, with about 15% occurring only once. This material consisted of PBMCs from the stem cell graft donor, taken from the stem cell graft. Receptor source: a human donor who donated a stem cell graft to a child with acute lymphoblastic leukemia.

A few counts support this clonotype. The V and J genes are TRBV12-3 or TRBV12-4 and TRBJ2-4, with TRBD2 as a possible D gene (6 bases). CDR3 length: 16 residues. The ends were cut back, 1 base at V and 7 bases at J, with 17 bases in the middle. The CDR3 region has the DNA TGTGCCAGCAGTTTAGGCATAGCGGCTGGTTGGAACATTCAGTACTTC. This sequence encodes CASSLGIAAGWNIQYF.

This clonotype was observed at least ten times. The rearrangement uses TRBV20-1 and TRBJ1-1; no clear D. CDR3 length: 14 residues. In germline, CDR1 is DFQATT, CDR2 SNEGSKA (reference sequence). Trimming stripped 2 bases from V and 1 base from J, with 11 bases between. The CDR3 DNA reads as TGCAGTGCTAGATCCCCCACAAGGAACACTGAAGCTTTCTTT. This codes for CSARSPTRNTEAFF.

The chain is built from TRBV6-6 and TRBJ2-1; 7 nucleotides agree with TRBD2. This CDR3 has 15 residues. Germline lookup yields CDR1 MNHNY and CDR2 SVGAGI (reference sequence). The V gene end was trimmed by 0 bases and the J gene end by 6 bases; junction bases not matched to a gene: 5. CDR3 in DNA: TGTGCCAGCAGTTACTCTAGGCTAGCGGTCAATGAGCAGTTCTTC. This gives the protein CASSYSRLAVNEQFF.

The table lists this clonotype with many counts. The gene calls are TRBV15 and TRBJ2-1; 7 bases agree with TRBD2. Per the germline V gene, CDR1 is LNHNV and CDR2 is YYDKDF (reference sequence). J gave up 1 base and V 1 base, and 7 bases lay outside the gene matches. This CDR3 comprises 17 residues. The CDR3 spells CATSRVRLASSYNEQFF. CDR3 coding DNA: TGTGCCACCAGCAGAGTCAGACTAGCATCATCCTACAATGAGCAGTTCTTC.

This clonotype was seen at least ten times. In DNA form, the CDR3 reads TGTGCCAGCAGCGCTACTAGCGGGAGGGCCTACAATGAGCAGTTCTTC. It codes for CASSATSGRAYNEQFF. The rearrangement joins TRBV7-2 to TRBJ2-1, with TRBD2 identical over 13 bases. CDR3 size: 16 residues. Germline lookup yields CDR1 SGHTA and CDR2 FQGNSA. The trim removed 5 bases at V and 2 bases at J, leaving 3 bases unmatched.

This clonotype was seen at least ten times. The rearrangement joins TRBV18 to TRBJ2-1; 7 positions agree with TRBD1. CDR1 is KGHSH, CDR2 LQKENI, per germline. V was pared by 3 bases and J by 5 bases, with 10 bases of the junction left unmatched. The CDR3 spans 16 residues. CDR3 coding DNA: TGTGCCAGCTCACCGGCCACAGACAGGGTTGACAATGAGCAGTTCTTC. Translating gives CASSPATDRVDNEQFF.

This clonotype turned up a few times. This chain joins TRBV5-6 and TRBJ2-5; TRBD2 matches at 11 bases. J gave up 4 bases and V 0 bases, and 5 bases lay outside the gene matches. Germline V CDR1 and CDR2: SGHDT, YYEEEE. The CDR3 spans 16 residues. In nucleotides, the CDR3 is TGTGCCAGCAGCTTGGCACTAGCGGGAGTATTAGAGACCCAGTACTTC. Its protein is CASSLALAGVLETQYF.

The chain links TRBV6-1 to TRBJ2-7, with a tentative D call TRBD1 (6 bases). V dropped 3 bases and J dropped 0 bases, with 12 bases sitting between them. The germline V gene encodes CDR1 MNHNS and CDR2 SASEGT. The CDR3 consists of 15 residues. CDR3 DNA: TGTGCCAGCAGTGACCCAGGGACAAGCTCCTACGAGCAGTACTTC. Translating gives CASSDPGTSSYEQYF.